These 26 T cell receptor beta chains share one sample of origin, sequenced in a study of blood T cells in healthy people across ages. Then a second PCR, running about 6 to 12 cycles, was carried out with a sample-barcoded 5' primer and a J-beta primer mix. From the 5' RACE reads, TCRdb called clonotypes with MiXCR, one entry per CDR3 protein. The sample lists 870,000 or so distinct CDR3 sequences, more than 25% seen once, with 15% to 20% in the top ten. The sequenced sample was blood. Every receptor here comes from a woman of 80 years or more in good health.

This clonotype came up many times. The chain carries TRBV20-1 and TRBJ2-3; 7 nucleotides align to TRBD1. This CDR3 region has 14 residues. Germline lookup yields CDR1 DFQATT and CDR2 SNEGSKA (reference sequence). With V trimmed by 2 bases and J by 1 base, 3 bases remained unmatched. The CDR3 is CSARQGVGTDTQYF. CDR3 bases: TGCAGTGCTAGACAGGGGGTAGGCACAGATACGCAGTATTTT.

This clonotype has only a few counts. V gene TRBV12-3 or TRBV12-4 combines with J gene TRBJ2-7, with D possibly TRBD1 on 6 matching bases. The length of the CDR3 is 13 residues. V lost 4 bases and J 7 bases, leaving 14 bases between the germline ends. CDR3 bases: TGTGCCAGCAGTTCGGCCAGGGGAAATGAGCAGTACTTC. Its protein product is CASSSARGNEQYF.

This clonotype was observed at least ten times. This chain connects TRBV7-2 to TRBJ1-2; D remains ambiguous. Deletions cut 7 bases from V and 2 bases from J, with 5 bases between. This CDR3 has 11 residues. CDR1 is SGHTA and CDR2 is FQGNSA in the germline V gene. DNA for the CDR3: TGTGCCAGCAAAGAAAACTATGGCTACACCTTC. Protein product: CASKENYGYTF.

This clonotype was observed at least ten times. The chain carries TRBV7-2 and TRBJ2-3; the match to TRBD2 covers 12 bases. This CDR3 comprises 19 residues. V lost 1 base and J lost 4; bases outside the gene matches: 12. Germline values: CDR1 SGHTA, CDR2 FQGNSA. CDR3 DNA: TGTGCCAGCAGCTTAGGCCCCCCTGGACTAGCGGGGAACGCAGATACGCAGTATTTT. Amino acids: CASSLGPPGLAGNADTQYF.

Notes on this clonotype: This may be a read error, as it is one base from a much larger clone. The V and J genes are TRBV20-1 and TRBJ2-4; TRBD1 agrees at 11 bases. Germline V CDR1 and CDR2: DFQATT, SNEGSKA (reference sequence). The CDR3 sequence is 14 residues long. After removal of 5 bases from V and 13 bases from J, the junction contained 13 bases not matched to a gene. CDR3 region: CSASPGQGAVEQYF. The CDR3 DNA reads TGCAGTGCTTCACCTGGACAGGGGGCCGTAGAGCAGTACTTC.

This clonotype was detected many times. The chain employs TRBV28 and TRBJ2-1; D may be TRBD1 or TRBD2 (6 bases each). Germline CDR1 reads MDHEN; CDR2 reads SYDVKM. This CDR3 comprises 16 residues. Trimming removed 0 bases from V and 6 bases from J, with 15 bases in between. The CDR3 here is CASSLWGRGGSNEQFF. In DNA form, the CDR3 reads TGTGCCAGCAGTTTATGGGGCAGGGGAGGATCCAATGAGCAGTTCTTC.

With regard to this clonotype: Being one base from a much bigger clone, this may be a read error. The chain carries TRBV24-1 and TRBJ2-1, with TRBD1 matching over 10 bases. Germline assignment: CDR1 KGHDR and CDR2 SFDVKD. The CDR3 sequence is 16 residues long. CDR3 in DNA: TGTGCCACCAGCCGGAACGGACAGGGGGACTACAATGAGCGGTTCTTC. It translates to CATSRNGQGDYNERFF.

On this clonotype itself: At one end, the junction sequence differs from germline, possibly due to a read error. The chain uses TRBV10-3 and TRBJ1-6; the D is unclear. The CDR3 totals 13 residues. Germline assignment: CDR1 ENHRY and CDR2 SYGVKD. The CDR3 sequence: CAIRDGEDSPPHF. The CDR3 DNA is TGTGCCATCAGGGACGGGGAAGATTCACCCCCCCACTTT.

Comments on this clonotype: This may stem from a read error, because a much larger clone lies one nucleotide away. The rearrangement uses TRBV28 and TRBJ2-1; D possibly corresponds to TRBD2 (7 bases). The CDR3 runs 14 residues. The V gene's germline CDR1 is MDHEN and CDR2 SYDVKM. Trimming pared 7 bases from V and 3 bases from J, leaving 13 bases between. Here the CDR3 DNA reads TGTGCCAGCAAAAGGGGGGGGAACTACAATGAGCAGTTCTTC. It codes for CASKRGGNYNEQFF. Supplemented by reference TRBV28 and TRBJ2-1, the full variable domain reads DVKVTQSSRYLVKRTGEKVFLECVQDMDHENMFWYRQDPGLGLRLIYFSYDVKMKEKGDIPEGYSVSREKKERFSLILESASTNQTSMYLCASKRGGNYNEQFFGPGTRLTVL.

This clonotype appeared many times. CDR3 coding DNA: TGTGCCACCAGTGATGCTGACAGGGGACCAAGTTACGAGCAGTACTTC. This translates into CATSDADRGPSYEQYF. The chain couples TRBV24-1 to TRBJ2-7; 8 bases are a match to TRBD1. Germline CDR1 and CDR2: KGHDR and SFDVKD. The CDR3 has 16 amino acids. The trim removed 3 bases at V and 4 bases at J, leaving 10 bases unmatched.

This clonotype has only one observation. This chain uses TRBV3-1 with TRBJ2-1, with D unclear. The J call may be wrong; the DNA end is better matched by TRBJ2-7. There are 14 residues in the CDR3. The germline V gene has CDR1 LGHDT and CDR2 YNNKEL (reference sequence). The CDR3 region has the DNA TGTGCCAGCAGCCAATTATCAACGCCGGGTGAGCAGTACTTC. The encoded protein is CASSQLSTPGEQYF.

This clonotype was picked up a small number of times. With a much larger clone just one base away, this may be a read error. The CDR3 protein is CSAYLDEQYF. CDR3 DNA sequence: TGCAGTGCTTACCTCGATGAGCAGTACTTC. The V gene is TRBV20-1, the J gene TRBJ2-7; unclear D gene. Per germline, CDR1 DFQATT and CDR2 SNEGSKA (reference sequence). Between the trimmed V and J ends, which lost 5 bases and 7 bases, there was a span of 9 bases. There are 10 residues in the CDR3.

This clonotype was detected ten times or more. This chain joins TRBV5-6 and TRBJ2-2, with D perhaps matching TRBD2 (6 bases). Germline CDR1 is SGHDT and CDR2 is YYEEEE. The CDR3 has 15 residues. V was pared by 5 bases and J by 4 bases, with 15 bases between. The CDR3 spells CASRRRRAPTGELFF. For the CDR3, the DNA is TGTGCCAGCAGACGTAGGAGGGCTCCCACCGGGGAGCTGTTTTTT.

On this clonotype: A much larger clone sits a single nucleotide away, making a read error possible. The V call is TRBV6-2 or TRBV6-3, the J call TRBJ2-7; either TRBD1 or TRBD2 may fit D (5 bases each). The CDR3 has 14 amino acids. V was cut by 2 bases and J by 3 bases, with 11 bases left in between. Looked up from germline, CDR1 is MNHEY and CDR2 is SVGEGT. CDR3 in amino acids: CASSYKGTRYEQYF. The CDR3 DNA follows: TGTGCCAGCAGTTACAAGGGGACCCGCTACGAGCAGTACTTC.

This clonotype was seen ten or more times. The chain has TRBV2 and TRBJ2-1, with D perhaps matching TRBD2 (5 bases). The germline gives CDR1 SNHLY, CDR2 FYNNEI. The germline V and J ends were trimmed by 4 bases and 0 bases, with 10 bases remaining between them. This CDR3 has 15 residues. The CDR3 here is CASSANSVSYNEQFF. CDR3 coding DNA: TGTGCCAGCAGTGCTAATAGCGTCTCCTACAATGAGCAGTTCTTC.

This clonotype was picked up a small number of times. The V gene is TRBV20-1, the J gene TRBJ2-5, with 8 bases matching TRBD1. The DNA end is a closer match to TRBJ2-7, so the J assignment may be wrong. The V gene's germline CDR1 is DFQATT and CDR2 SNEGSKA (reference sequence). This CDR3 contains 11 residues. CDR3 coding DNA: TGCAGTGCGACAGGGGACTGCGAGCAGTACTTC. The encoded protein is CSATGDCEQYF.

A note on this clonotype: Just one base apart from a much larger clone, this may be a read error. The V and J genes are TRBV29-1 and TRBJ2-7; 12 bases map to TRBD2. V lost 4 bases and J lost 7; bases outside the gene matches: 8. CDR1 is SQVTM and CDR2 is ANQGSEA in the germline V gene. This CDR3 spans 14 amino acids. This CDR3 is CSVGLLAGGNEQYF. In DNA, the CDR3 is TGCAGCGTTGGTCTGCTAGCGGGGGGGAATGAGCAGTACTTC.

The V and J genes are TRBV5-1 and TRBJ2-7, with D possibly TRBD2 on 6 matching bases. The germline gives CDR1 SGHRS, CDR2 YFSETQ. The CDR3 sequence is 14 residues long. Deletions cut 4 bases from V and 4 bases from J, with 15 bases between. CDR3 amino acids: CASSPQVGGYEQYF. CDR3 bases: TGCGCCAGCAGCCCACAGGTGGGGGGATACGAGCAGTACTTC.

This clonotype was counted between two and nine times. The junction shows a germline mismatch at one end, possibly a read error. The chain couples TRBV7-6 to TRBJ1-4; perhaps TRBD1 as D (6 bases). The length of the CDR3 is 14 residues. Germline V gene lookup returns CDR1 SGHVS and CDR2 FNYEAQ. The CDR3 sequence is CASSPGHSGEKRFF. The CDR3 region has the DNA TGTGCCAGCAGCCCGGGACATTCGGGTGAAAAACGGTTTTTT.

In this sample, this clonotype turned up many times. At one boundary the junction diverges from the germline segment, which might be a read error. The DNA for the CDR3 is TGCGCCAGCAGTCAAGGAAGAACTACAGAGACCCAGTACTTC. This codes for CASSQGRTTETQYF. This sequence joins TRBV4-1 and TRBJ2-5; no clear D gene. Germline values: CDR1 MGHRA, CDR2 YSYEKL. This CDR3 has 14 amino acids.

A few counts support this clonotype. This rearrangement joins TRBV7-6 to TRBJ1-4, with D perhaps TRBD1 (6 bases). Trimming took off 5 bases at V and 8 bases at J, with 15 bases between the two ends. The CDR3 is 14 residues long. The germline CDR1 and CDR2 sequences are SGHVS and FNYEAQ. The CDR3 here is CASSLTGQREKLFF. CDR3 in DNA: TGTGCCAGCAGCCTAACAGGGCAAAGAGAAAAACTGTTTTTT.

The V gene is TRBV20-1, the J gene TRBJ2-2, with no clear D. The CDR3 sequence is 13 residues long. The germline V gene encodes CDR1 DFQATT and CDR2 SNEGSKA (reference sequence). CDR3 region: CSPGRANTGELFF. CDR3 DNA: TGCAGCCCGGGTAGGGCTAACACCGGGGAGCTGTTTTTT.

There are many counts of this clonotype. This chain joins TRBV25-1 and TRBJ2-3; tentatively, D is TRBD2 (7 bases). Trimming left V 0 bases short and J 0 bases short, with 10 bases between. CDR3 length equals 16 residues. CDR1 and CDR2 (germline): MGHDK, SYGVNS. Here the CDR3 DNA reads TGTGCCAGCAGTGAATACGGGGGGCCTAGCACAGATACGCAGTATTTT. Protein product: CASSEYGGPSTDTQYF.

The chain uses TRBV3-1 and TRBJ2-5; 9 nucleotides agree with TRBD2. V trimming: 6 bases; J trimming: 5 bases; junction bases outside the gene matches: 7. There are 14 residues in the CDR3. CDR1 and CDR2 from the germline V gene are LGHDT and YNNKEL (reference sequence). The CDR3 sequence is CASSSSGDRETQYF. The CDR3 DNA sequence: TGTGCCAGCAGTTCTAGCGGGGATAGGGAGACCCAGTACTTC.

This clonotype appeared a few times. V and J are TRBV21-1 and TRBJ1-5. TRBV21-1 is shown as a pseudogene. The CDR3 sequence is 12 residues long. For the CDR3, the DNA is TGTGCCAGCAGCAAAGGAAGTCAGCCCCAGCATTTT. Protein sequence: CASSKGSQPQHF.

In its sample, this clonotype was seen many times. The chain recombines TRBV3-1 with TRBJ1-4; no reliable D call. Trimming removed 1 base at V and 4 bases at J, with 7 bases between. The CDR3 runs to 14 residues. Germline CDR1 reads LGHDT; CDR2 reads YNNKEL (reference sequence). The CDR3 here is CASSQAGSNEKLFF. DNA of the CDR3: TGTGCCAGCAGCCAAGCCGGGAGTAATGAAAAACTGTTTTTT.